A selection of T cell receptor beta chains follows, all from one sample in a study of T cell responses to AZD1222 COVID-19 vaccine. Using immunoSEQ multiplex PCR, the repertoire was profiled, and TCRdb retains in-frame clones only, with some absent. This table has 140,000 to 150,000 clones, roughly 91% appearing once. The material was peripheral blood, obtained on day 0 of AZD1222 vaccination. These receptor sequences come from an adult in good health. Both conserved end residues are part of each CDR3. D genes are given only for firm matches. Clone size, where shown, is once, few, many, or a class for clones that have expanded.

len: 14
abundance: NA
d_gene: TRBD1
v_gene: TRBV3-1/TRBV3-2
j_gene: TRBJ1-6
CDR3aa: CASSQGDSGSPLHF
CDR3nt: TGTGCCAGCAGCCAAGGGGACAGTGGTTCACCCCTCCACTTT

len: 15
abundance: NA
d_gene: NA
v_gene: TRBV3-1/TRBV3-2
j_gene: TRBJ2-7
CDR3aa: CASSQDPWGGDEQYF
CDR3nt: TGTGCCAGCAGCCAAGATCCATGGGGCGGGGACGAGCAGTACTTC

len: 14
abundance: NA
d_gene: NA
v_gene: TRBV4-1
j_gene: TRBJ1-2
CDR3aa: CASSQDREGGSDTF
CDR3nt: TGCGCCAGCAGCCAAGATAGGGAGGGGGGATCCGACACCTTC

len: 13
abundance: NA
d_gene: TRBD1
v_gene: TRBV27
j_gene: TRBJ1-5
CDR3aa: CASSVTGEQPQHF
CDR3nt: TGTGCCAGCAGTGTAACAGGGGAACAGCCCCAGCATTTT

len: 19
abundance: NA
d_gene: NA
v_gene: TRBV18
j_gene: TRBJ1-1
CDR3aa: CASSPRGTVNLPMNTEAFF
CDR3nt: TGTGCCAGCTCACCTAGAGGAACCGTTAACCTCCCCATGAACACTGAAGCTTTCTTT

len: 13
abundance: NA
d_gene: NA
v_gene: TRBV27
j_gene: TRBJ1-2
CDR3aa: CASTGGSDYGYTF
CDR3nt: TGTGCCAGCACGGGAGGGTCAGACTATGGCTACACCTTC

len: 15
abundance: few
d_gene: NA
v_gene: TRBV6-1
j_gene: TRBJ2-1
CDR3aa: CASSEAPEPYNEQFF
CDR3nt: TGTGCCAGCAGTGAAGCGCCAGAGCCCTACAATGAGCAGTTCTTC

len: 15
abundance: NA
d_gene: TRBD1
v_gene: TRBV6-5
j_gene: TRBJ1-1
CDR3aa: CASRPMAGGFTEAFF
CDR3nt: TGTGCCAGCAGGCCGATGGCAGGGGGCTTCACTGAAGCTTTCTTT

len: 15
abundance: NA
d_gene: NA
v_gene: TRBV4-1
j_gene: TRBJ1-2
CDR3aa: CASSPTGRGDYGYTF
CDR3nt: TGCGCCAGCAGCCCGACCGGGAGGGGTGACTATGGCTACACCTTC

len: 17
abundance: NA
d_gene: NA
v_gene: TRBV9
j_gene: TRBJ2-6
CDR3aa: CASSVFEEPSGANVLTF
CDR3nt: TGTGCCAGCAGCGTATTTGAGGAACCCTCTGGGGCCAACGTCCTGACTTTC

len: 13
abundance: NA
d_gene: NA
v_gene: TRBV30
j_gene: TRBJ1-3
CDR3aa: CAWRADSGNTIYF
CDR3nt: TGTGCCTGGAGGGCAGACTCTGGAAACACCATATATTTT

len: 14
abundance: NA
d_gene: TRBD2
v_gene: TRBV27
j_gene: TRBJ2-7
CDR3aa: CASRRGGTSYEQYF
CDR3nt: TGTGCCAGCAGGCGCGGGGGGACCTCCTACGAGCAGTACTTC

len: 14
abundance: NA
d_gene: NA
v_gene: TRBV19
j_gene: TRBJ2-3
CDR3aa: CASSPLSLPDTQYF
CDR3nt: TGTGCCAGTAGTCCCCTGTCCTTGCCAGATACGCAGTATTTT

len: 13
abundance: once
d_gene: NA
v_gene: TRBV7-9
j_gene: TRBJ1-1
CDR3aa: CASSLGGWTEAFF
CDR3nt: TGTGCCAGCAGCTTGGGGGGTTGGACTGAAGCTTTCTTT

len: 13
abundance: NA
d_gene: NA
v_gene: TRBV30
j_gene: TRBJ1-5
CDR3aa: CAWNLRREQPQHF
CDR3nt: TGTGCCTGGAACTTAAGGAGAGAGCAGCCCCAGCATTTT

len: 15
abundance: NA
d_gene: NA
v_gene: TRBV28
j_gene: TRBJ2-5
CDR3aa: CASSERVGLQETQYF
CDR3nt: TGTGCCAGCAGTGAAAGGGTGGGACTCCAAGAGACCCAGTACTTC

len: 14
abundance: NA
d_gene: TRBD1
v_gene: TRBV19
j_gene: TRBJ1-6
CDR3aa: CASSITGGISPLHF
CDR3nt: TGTGCCAGTAGCATTACAGGGGGGATATCACCCCTCCACTTT

len: 15
abundance: few
d_gene: NA
v_gene: TRBV5-1
j_gene: TRBJ1-4
CDR3aa: CASSLSGHEWEKLFF
CDR3nt: TGCGCCAGCAGCTTGTCGGGGCATGAATGGGAAAAACTGTTTTTT

len: 14
abundance: NA
d_gene: NA
v_gene: TRBV27
j_gene: TRBJ2-2
CDR3aa: CASSGPPNTGELFF
CDR3nt: TGTGCCAGCAGTGGACCGCCGAACACCGGGGAGCTGTTTTTT

len: 17
abundance: once
d_gene: NA
v_gene: TRBV9
j_gene: TRBJ2-6
CDR3aa: CASSVATSSSGANVLTF
CDR3nt: TGTGCCAGCAGCGTAGCTACCAGCAGCTCTGGGGCCAACGTCCTGACTTTC

len: 15
abundance: NA
d_gene: NA
v_gene: TRBV7-2
j_gene: TRBJ1-1
CDR3aa: CASSLADNLGTEAFF
CDR3nt: TGTGCCAGCAGCTTAGCGGACAACTTGGGCACTGAAGCTTTCTTT

len: 13
abundance: NA
d_gene: NA
v_gene: TRBV6-2/TRBV6-3
j_gene: TRBJ1-1
CDR3aa: CASSQVYVAEAFF
CDR3nt: TGTGCCAGCAGTCAGGTTTACGTCGCTGAAGCTTTCTTT

len: 15
abundance: NA
d_gene: TRBD1
v_gene: TRBV3-1/TRBV3-2
j_gene: TRBJ2-1
CDR3aa: CASSRNRGPGNEQFF
CDR3nt: TGTGCCAGCAGCCGAAACAGGGGGCCGGGCAATGAGCAGTTCTTC

len: 16
abundance: NA
d_gene: NA
v_gene: TRBV15
j_gene: TRBJ1-5
CDR3aa: CATSREKPEGFQPQHF
CDR3nt: TGTGCCACCAGCAGAGAAAAGCCGGAAGGTTTCCAGCCCCAGCATTTT

len: 15
abundance: NA
d_gene: TRBD1
v_gene: TRBV18
j_gene: TRBJ2-2
CDR3aa: CASSSLQGEIGELFF
CDR3nt: TGTGCCAGCTCATCGTTACAGGGGGAGATCGGGGAGCTGTTTTTT

len: 13
abundance: NA
d_gene: NA
v_gene: TRBV5-6
j_gene: TRBJ2-2
CDR3aa: CASTSGNTGELFF
CDR3nt: TGTGCCAGCACCAGCGGAAACACCGGGGAGCTGTTTTTT

len: 16
abundance: NA
d_gene: NA
v_gene: TRBV30
j_gene: TRBJ1-2
CDR3aa: CAWSSPQGFSPYGYTF
CDR3nt: TGTGCCTGGAGTTCCCCACAGGGTTTTTCGCCCTATGGCTACACCTTC

len: 15
abundance: NA
d_gene: NA
v_gene: TRBV27
j_gene: TRBJ1-1
CDR3aa: CASSYTGHGGTEAFF
CDR3nt: TGTGCCAGCAGTTACACAGGGCATGGTGGCACTGAAGCTTTCTTT